Listed below are T cell receptor beta chains from one sample, sequenced in a study of Ad26.COV2.S vaccination and SARS-CoV-2 variants. Assay: immunoSEQ multiplex PCR; the TCRdb copy retains only in-frame clones and omits some. The sample records roughly 350,000 clones, roughly 91% being singletons. The material was peripheral blood, obtained in a trial of Ad26.COV2.S vaccine versus placebo. The receptors derive from a person between 18 and 65 years old who received the Ad26.COV2.S COVID-19 vaccine or a placebo. Both conserved end residues are part of each CDR3. A D gene is named only where the DNA matches it firmly. Part of the rows lack a size; the others show once, few, many or a class for expanded clones.

j_gene: TRBJ2-5; d_gene: TRBD1; abundance: NA; v_gene: TRBV3-1/TRBV3-2; CDR3nt: TGTGCCAGTATGACAGGGGGGGAGACCCAGTACTTC; CDR3aa: CASMTGGETQYF
j_gene: TRBJ1-6; d_gene: NA; abundance: NA; v_gene: TRBV5-1; CDR3nt: TGCGCCAGCAGCGGTGGACCTAATTCACCCCTCCACTTT; CDR3aa: CASSGGPNSPLHF
j_gene: TRBJ1-5; d_gene: NA; abundance: NA; v_gene: TRBV2; CDR3nt: TGTGCCAGCGGGGTGAGATCTAGCAATCAGCCCCAGCATTTT; CDR3aa: CASGVRSSNQPQHF
j_gene: TRBJ2-7; d_gene: NA; abundance: NA; v_gene: TRBV5-1; CDR3nt: TGCGCCAGCAGCTTGGCGGCGGACTCCTACGAGCAGTACTTC; CDR3aa: CASSLAADSYEQYF
j_gene: TRBJ2-1; d_gene: TRBD1; abundance: once; v_gene: TRBV7-3; CDR3nt: TGTGCCAGCAGCTTAGACAGGGGTAATGAGCAGTTCTTC; CDR3aa: CASSLDRGNEQFF
j_gene: TRBJ1-2; d_gene: NA; abundance: NA; v_gene: TRBV9; CDR3nt: TGTGCCAGCAGCGTAGAAGGAAACCCCTACTATGGCTACACCTTC; CDR3aa: CASSVEGNPYYGYTF
j_gene: TRBJ1-5; d_gene: NA; abundance: NA; v_gene: TRBV7-2; CDR3nt: TGTGCCAGCAGCGCGGGATTGCGCAATCAGCCCCAGCATTTT; CDR3aa: CASSAGLRNQPQHF
j_gene: TRBJ2-2; d_gene: NA; abundance: NA; v_gene: TRBV7-7; CDR3nt: TGTGCTAGCAGGCCGCGGAACACCGGGGAGCTGTTTTTT; CDR3aa: CASRPRNTGELFF
j_gene: TRBJ1-5; d_gene: NA; abundance: NA; v_gene: TRBV19; CDR3nt: TGTGCCAGTAGTATAGATCGGAGAAATCAGCCCCAGCATTTT; CDR3aa: CASSIDRRNQPQHF
j_gene: TRBJ2-7; d_gene: TRBD1; abundance: NA; v_gene: TRBV7-9; CDR3nt: TGTGCCAGCAGCTTACGACAGGGGTCCTTCGTCGAGCAGTACTTC; CDR3aa: CASSLRQGSFVEQYF
j_gene: TRBJ1-5; d_gene: NA; abundance: NA; v_gene: TRBV18; CDR3nt: TGTGCCAGCTCACCCTCGGGAGGGCCTCAGCCCCAGCATTTT; CDR3aa: CASSPSGGPQPQHF
j_gene: TRBJ2-4; d_gene: TRBD2; abundance: NA; v_gene: TRBV29-1; CDR3nt: TGCAGCGTAGCTAGCGGGGGGGCGGAAAACATTCAGTACTTC; CDR3aa: CSVASGGAENIQYF
j_gene: TRBJ1-2; d_gene: TRBD1; abundance: NA; v_gene: TRBV7-8; CDR3nt: TGTGCCAGCAGCTCGGGACAGCCAGTTCTTAACTATGGCTACACCTTC; CDR3aa: CASSSGQPVLNYGYTF
j_gene: TRBJ1-1; d_gene: TRBD1; abundance: NA; v_gene: TRBV13; CDR3nt: TGTGCCAGCAGCTTAGGGACAGGGGGGGCTTTCTTT; CDR3aa: CASSLGTGGAFF